This section outlines one TCR beta chain sequence together with its context. The data originate from a study of blood T cell repertoires in COVID-19. The germline V gene encodes CDR1 SGHDT and CDR2 YYEEEE. CDR3 size: 12 residues. V lost 3 bases, J lost 12 bases, and 15 bases lay in between. The method was immunoSEQ multiplex PCR; TCRdb's version includes in-frame clones alone and lacks a portion of them. The top ten clones hold 0.7% to 0.95% of a sample with 350,000 to 450,000 clones, 80% to 95% of them seen once. The receptor was isolated from a woman between 35 and 50 years old who had been exposed to COVID-19. Sequencing input: PBMCs or T cells enriched from blood (not recorded which). The chain employs TRBV5-6 and TRBJ2-5; D might be TRBD2 (5 bases). CDR3 region: CASSSLRSGEYF. The CDR3 DNA follows: TGTGCCAGCAGCTCGTTGCGGTCCGGGGAGTACTTC.